One sample yielded the 19 T cell receptor beta chains listed below, sequenced in a study of OX40 agonist ivuxolimab in advanced cancers. Library generation was performed with the immunoSEQ multiplex PCR assay. Drawn from immuneACCESS, this table holds only the in-frame rearrangements with V and J called that TCRdb kept. Clones are partly lost; checked studies trace under half to an unresolved V gene and leave the rest unexplained. The sample table holds tens of thousands of clones, of which 84% were seen once. 1% to 1.3% of the sample belongs to the ten largest clones. Sequencing was performed on CD4+ or CD8+ T cells sorted from blood, taken in a trial of the OX40 agonist ivuxolimab. The origin of the receptors is an adult with an advanced solid tumor such as melanoma, head and neck, liver or kidney cancer.

V gene TRBV2 combines with J gene TRBJ2-1; perhaps TRBD1 as D (6 bases). In germline, CDR1 is SNHLY, CDR2 FYNNEI. Trimming shortened V by 7 bases and J by 3 bases, and 10 bases separated the two germline ends. CDR3 length: 13 amino acids. The CDR3 nucleotides read TGTGCCAGCAAGGAACAGGGCTACAATGAGCAGTTCTTC. This translates into CASKEQGYNEQFF. Variable domain in full (rest from reference TRBV2 and TRBJ2-1): EPEVTQTPSHQVTQMGQEVILRCVPISNHLYFYWYRQILGQKVEFLVSFYNNEISEKSEIFDDQFSVERPDGSNFTLKIRSTKLEDSAMYFCASKEQGYNEQFFGPGTRLTVL.

The chain recombines TRBV30 with TRBJ1-5; perhaps TRBD1 as D (5 bases). The V end was cut by 5 bases, the J end by 4 bases, with 12 bases between. The CDR3 length is 13 residues. CDR1 and CDR2 from the germline V gene are GTSNPN and SVGIG (reference sequence). The CDR3 sequence is CAWGLQANQPQHF. DNA for the CDR3: TGTGCCTGGGGATTACAGGCTAATCAGCCCCAGCATTTT.

CDR3 protein: CASSATGTVPSEQYF. The CDR3 nucleotides are TGTGCCAGCAGCGCCACCGGGACAGTCCCATCTGAGCAGTACTTC. This sequence joins TRBV14 and TRBJ2-7; 7 nucleotides match TRBD1. The CDR3 has 15 amino acids. CDR1 SGHDN and CDR2 FVKESK come from the germline V gene. The junction had 14 bases not matched to a gene; V was cut back by 5 bases and J by 7 bases.

The rearrangement links TRBV19 to TRBJ2-7; TRBD2 aligns across 7 bases. The CDR3 spans 15 residues. The germline gives CDR1 LNHDA, CDR2 SQIVND (reference sequence). The ends lost 3 bases at V and 6 bases at J; junction bases unmatched: 11. The CDR3 nucleotides read TGTGCCAGTAGTATCCCCCCAGCGGGGATTGGCGAGCAGTACTTC. It codes for CASSIPPAGIGEQYF.

The rearrangement links TRBV5-4 to TRBJ1-4; 9 nucleotides align to TRBD1. The CDR3 loop spans 16 amino acids. CDR1 and CDR2 (germline): SGHNT, YYREEE (reference sequence). V lost 4 bases to trimming and J lost 5 bases; unmatched junction nucleotides: 9. The CDR3 sequence is CASSKKDRGANEKLFF. CDR3 nucleotide sequence: TGTGCCAGCAGCAAGAAGGACAGGGGCGCCAATGAAAAACTGTTTTTT.

This clone was seen more than once but under ten times. V usage is TRBV18 and J usage is TRBJ2-2; TRBD2 matches 9 bases. CDR3 length: 15 amino acids. Trimming cost V 3 bases and J 6 bases; bases outside gene matches: 5. Per germline, CDR1 KGHSH and CDR2 LQKENI. CDR3 amino acids: CASSPSLAGSGELFF. The CDR3 coding sequence is TGTGCCAGCTCACCGTCGCTAGCGGGGTCCGGGGAGCTGTTTTTT.

The V call is TRBV10-3, the J call TRBJ1-6; possibly TRBD1 for D (5 bases). The CDR3 totals 16 residues. Germline loops: CDR1 ENHRY, CDR2 SYGVKD. Trimming removed 1 base from V and 7 bases from J, with 14 bases in between. The chain's CDR3 is CAISEFGRQMNSPLHF. CDR3 bases: TGTGCCATCAGTGAGTTCGGAAGACAGATGAATTCACCCCTCCACTTT.

This clone is a singleton in its sample. The gene calls are TRBV7-2 and TRBJ1-5; D uncertain. The CDR3 runs 14 residues. In germline, CDR1 is SGHTA, CDR2 FQGNSA. V shed 2 bases and J shed 2 bases, with 7 bases lying between them. CDR3 in amino acids: CASSLRQRNQPQHF. The CDR3 nucleotides read TGTGCCAGCAGCTTACGGCAGCGCAATCAGCCCCAGCATTTT.

This clone was seen only once. The chain carries TRBV18 and TRBJ1-5; possibly TRBD1 for D (5 bases). The length of the CDR3 is 15 residues. Germline loops: CDR1 KGHSH, CDR2 LQKENI. The V gene lost 2 bases and the J gene lost 7 bases, with 15 bases spanning the gap. The CDR3 DNA reads TGTGCCAGCTCACCAAGGGAAGGGGCTGAGCAGCCCCAGCATTTT. Translating gives CASSPREGAEQPQHF. The full variable domain, rest sourced from reference TRBV18 and TRBJ1-5, is NAGVMQNPRHLVRRRGQEARLRCSPMKGHSHVYWYRQLPEEGLKFMVYLQKENIIDESGMPKERFSAEFPKEGPSILRIQQVVRGDSAAYFCASSPREGAEQPQHFGDGTRLSIL.

The J gene is TRBJ1-3, the V gene TRBV6-1, with 9 bases matching TRBD1. V dropped 4 bases and J dropped 0; count of bases not matched to a gene: 10. This CDR3 spans 18 amino acids. Germline V gene sequence: CDR1 MNHNS, CDR2 SASEGT. CDR3 sequence (DNA): TGTGCCAGCAGTGTAAATTGGGGACAGGGATTCTCTGGAAACACCATATATTTT. Translated: CASSVNWGQGFSGNTIYF.

The gene calls are TRBV19 and TRBJ1-1, with 8 bases aligning to TRBD1. The CDR3 runs to 17 residues. In germline, CDR1 is LNHDA, CDR2 SQIVND (reference sequence). The ends lost 6 bases at V and 3 bases at J; junction bases unmatched: 15. The DNA of the CDR3 is TGTGCCAGTAGCCTACCCGGGACAGGAGGTGGGTACACTGAAGCTTTCTTT. Translated, it gives CASSLPGTGGGYTEAFF. The full variable domain, rest sourced from reference TRBV19 and TRBJ1-1, is DGGITQSPKYLFRKEGQNVTLSCEQNLNHDAMYWYRQDPGQGLRLIYYSQIVNDFQKGDIAEGYSVSREKKESFPLTVTSAQKNPTAFYLCASSLPGTGGGYTEAFFGQGTRLTVV.

This rearrangement joins TRBV7-2 to TRBJ1-2, with D tentatively TRBD1 (5 bases). The germline V and J ends were trimmed by 5 bases and 3 bases, with 10 bases remaining between them. The CDR3 covers 13 residues. Germline CDR1 and CDR2: SGHTA and FQGNSA. CDR3 protein: CASSTDKDYGYTF. The DNA for the CDR3 is TGTGCCAGCAGCACGGACAAAGACTATGGCTACACCTTC.

This clone is a singleton in its sample. This sequence joins TRBV19 and TRBJ2-6, with 8 positions matching TRBD2. V dropped 1 base and J dropped 0; count of bases not matched to a gene: 5. The CDR3 loop spans 18 amino acids. In germline, CDR1 is LNHDA, CDR2 SQIVND (reference sequence). CDR3: CASSIGGSGDSGANVLTF. In DNA, the CDR3 is TGTGCCAGTAGTATAGGGGGTAGCGGGGACTCTGGGGCCAACGTCCTGACTTTC.

This clone was detected only a few times. The J gene is TRBJ2-7, the V gene TRBV19, with a possible D match to TRBD1 (6 bases). The CDR3 has 14 residues. Germline V gene lookup returns CDR1 LNHDA and CDR2 SQIVND (reference sequence). Trimming pared 5 bases from V and 0 bases from J, leaving 11 bases between. The CDR3 nucleotides read TGTGCCAGTAGTGACAGGCTAAGCTCCTACGAGCAGTACTTC. Encoded protein: CASSDRLSSYEQYF.

This clone was recorded a few times. The CDR3 DNA follows: TGTGCCAGCAGTGCCCTTGGGGGAAGTATGAACACTGAAGCTTTCTTT. This translates into CASSALGGSMNTEAFF. The chain uses TRBV2 and TRBJ1-1; tentatively, D is TRBD1 (5 bases). Trimming took 4 bases from V and 0 from J, leaving 15 bases between them. The CDR3 sequence is 16 residues long. In germline, CDR1 is SNHLY, CDR2 FYNNEI.

On this clone itself: This may come from a read error, since a much larger clone is one base off. This sequence joins TRBV2 and TRBJ2-4; possibly TRBD2 for D (6 bases). The CDR3 has 12 amino acids. Germline values: CDR1 SNHLY, CDR2 FYNNEI. The CDR3 loop reads CASSVGEAIRYF. Here the CDR3 DNA reads TGTGCCAGCAGTGTAGGGGAGGCCATTCGGTACTTC. Together with reference TRBV2 and TRBJ2-4, the CDR3 gives the full variable domain: EPEVTQTPSHQVTQMGQEVILRCVPISNHLYFYWYRQILGQKVEFLVSFYNNEISEKSEIFDDQFSVERPDGSNFTLKIRSTKLEDSAMYFCASSVGEAIRYFGAGTRLSVL.

The chain uses TRBV28 and TRBJ1-2; 11 nucleotides agree with TRBD1. The ends lost 2 bases at V and 6 bases at J; junction bases unmatched: 5. This CDR3 is built from 15 residues. Germline CDR1 MDHEN, CDR2 SYDVKM. CDR3 protein: CASSLGGTGGNGYTF. CDR3 bases: TGTGCCAGCAGTTTAGGTGGGACAGGGGGTAATGGCTACACCTTC.

A remark on this clone: In the same sample, other DNA sequences code for this CDR3. The chain recombines TRBV7-2 with TRBJ1-2; D not certain. V lost 4 bases and J lost 8, with 17 bases in between. The CDR3 consists of 14 residues. The V gene's germline CDR1 is SGHTA and CDR2 FQGNSA. CDR3 in DNA: TGTGCCAGCAGCTCCTCCGGGTCGCTCCTCGGCTACACCTTC. Translated: CASSSSGSLLGYTF.

This sequence joins TRBV6-5 and TRBJ2-7; tentatively, D is TRBD1 or TRBD2 (6 bases each). The germline V gene has CDR1 MNHEY and CDR2 SVGAGI. Between the trimmed V and J ends, which lost 6 bases and 7 bases, there was a span of 19 bases. This CDR3 has 14 amino acids. The CDR3 coding sequence is TGTGCCAGCAGCGACAGGAGACTAGATCCTGAGCAGTACTTC. It specifies CASSDRRLDPEQYF.